This is a list of T cell receptor beta chains from one sample in a study of T cell changes during pregnancy in multiple sclerosis. Sequencing used immunoSEQ multiplex PCR; TCRdb keeps in-frame clones, though not all of them. The table lists tens of thousands of clones, 85% to 95% of them singletons. The starting material was CD4+ T cells from peripheral blood mononuclear cells, obtained in the third trimester of pregnancy. Source of these receptors: a female donor with multiple sclerosis, enrolled in a pregnancy study. CDR3s include the opening cysteine and the closing phenylalanine or tryptophan. The D gene is left open where the match is weak.

V gene: TRBV27; D gene: TRBD1; J gene: TRBJ2-6; CDR3 protein: CASSLFSRDRGDSGANVLTF; CDR3 DNA: TGTGCCAGCAGTTTATTTTCCCGGGACAGGGGGGATTCTGGGGCCAACGTCCTGACTTTC
V gene: TRBV11-3; D gene: NA; J gene: TRBJ2-7; CDR3 protein: CASSLGEGQGCYEQYF; CDR3 DNA: TGTGCCAGCAGCTTAGGCGAGGGGCAGGGGTGCTACGAGCAGTACTTC
V gene: TRBV19; D gene: TRBD2; J gene: TRBJ2-3; CDR3 protein: CASSPLAGGGTDTQYF; CDR3 DNA: TGTGCCAGTAGTCCCCTAGCGGGAGGGGGGACAGATACGCAGTATTTT
V gene: TRBV5-6; D gene: TRBD1; J gene: TRBJ2-7; CDR3 protein: CASSSYLWDSMNYEQYF; CDR3 DNA: TGTGCCAGCAGCTCATACCTGTGGGACAGTATGAACTACGAGCAGTACTTC
V gene: TRBV30; D gene: TRBD2; J gene: TRBJ2-7; CDR3 protein: CAWREKRASGSYEQYF; CDR3 DNA: TGTGCCTGGAGGGAGAAGCGGGCTAGCGGGAGCTACGAGCAGTACTTC
V gene: TRBV12-2; D gene: NA; J gene: TRBJ2-7; CDR3 protein: CASRSSSGRDWRYF; CDR3 DNA: TGTGCAAGTCGCTCCTCTAGCGGGAGAGATTGGCGGTACTTC
V gene: TRBV6-5; D gene: TRBD1; J gene: TRBJ1-2; CDR3 protein: CASSGGDRGSYTF; CDR3 DNA: TGTGCCAGCTCCGGAGGGGACAGGGGAAGCTACACCTTC
V gene: TRBV5-1; D gene: NA; J gene: TRBJ1-2; CDR3 protein: CASSFGQKDYGYTF; CDR3 DNA: TGCGCCAGCAGCTTTGGACAGAAAGACTATGGCTACACCTTC
V gene: TRBV6-1; D gene: TRBD2; J gene: TRBJ2-1; CDR3 protein: CASSSGRASYNEQFF; CDR3 DNA: TGTGCCAGCAGTAGCGGGAGGGCTTCCTACAATGAGCAGTTCTTC
V gene: TRBV14; D gene: NA; J gene: TRBJ2-2; CDR3 protein: CASSLIQTGELFF; CDR3 DNA: TGTGCCAGCAGCCTAATACAAACCGGGGAGCTGTTTTTT